This T cell receptor (beta chain) was captured by sequencing in a study of long-term antiretroviral therapy in people with HIV (dated by TCRdb to the early 2020s). In terms of the full investigation: The earliest samples were collected roughly a decade before the 2015 WHO recommendation for immediate ART, at a time when ART was usually postponed until CD4 counts fell. A retrospective serial study tested whether ART initiation and durable HIV suppression were associated with changes in peripheral blood TRB repertoire composition and diversity. A total of roughly 200 cryopreserved PBMC samples were contributed to the cohort by 30 adults with confirmed HIV infection, with samples collected serially over a mean of approximately six years (range 1-12). Among the roughly 30 participants with HIV, about a dozen were female. No cross-contamination during QIAcube processing was seen in test extractions of a monoclonal T-cell line run alongside 30 or so polyclonal samples. Results and caveats for the whole study, not just this receptor: The samples were dated from about 2003 to 2017, and the ART regimens that were used may be less effective than current ART regimens. No data were available on ART adherence, viral resistance or therapy changes, limiting inferences about post-ART repertoire changes. Starting ART was linked to a significant rise in TRB diversity, yet even with long-term ART the diversity remained significantly lower than in transplant donor controls. Expanded TRB clones identified before ART initiation dominated the repertoire at all time points, although this dominance fluctuated and declined in many PLHIV after ART. Because pre-ART samples had limited cell numbers, profiling was done on unsorted PBMC rather than on sorted CD4+ and CD8+ T cells. HIV repertoires had narrower CDR3 length ranges than controls, and the network structure suggested an antigen-experienced repertoire that shifted only slightly toward naive after ART. Limited PBMC availability meant only the TCR beta chain was sequenced, without alpha chain pairing.

Sequencing of the TRB variable region was done with the immunoSEQ hsTCRB v3.0 assay at survey level resolution. A depth of roughly 35,000-55,000 T-cell genomes per sample was targeted for TRB sequencing. TRB libraries were pooled and sequenced on an Illumina MiSeq using a v3 150-cycle kit. Under the source paper's analysis protocol: Repertoire analysis was performed in R inside a reproducible Nextflow workflow that covered QC, data transformation and analysis. Custom analyses were implemented in LymphoSeq2, an R package for AIRR-Seq data exploration. Several samples yielding fewer than 5000 total TRB sequences were excluded, leaving 188 analyzed HIV repertoires. Of the approximately 190 retained HIV repertoires, over 55 were collected before and 120 to 130 after ART initiation. Repertoires were downsampled to 5000 TRB nucleotide sequences, and summary statistics were averaged over 100 downsampling iterations. The analysis kept only TRB sequences whose CDR3 regions were at least seven amino acids long. Diversity was assessed using a clonality score derived from Shannon entropy and using the Gini coefficient. In the repertoire networks, any two of the top 5000 CDR3 amino acid sequences were linked whenever the two sequences differed by an edit distance of one. Antigen specificity groups and MHC restriction were predicted for TRB CDR3 amino acid sequences with GLIPH2. CDR3 amino acid sequences were matched against VDJdb and McPAS-TCR to flag known CMV, EBV, HIV or tissue antigen associations. Pre-ART, post-ART and control groups were compared with Wilcoxon signed-rank tests and Holm-Bonferroni correction. TCRdb carries this immuneACCESS record with in-frame sequences only. Its versions omit some clonotypes, under half of them owing to an unresolved V gene in the studies checked, with the rest unexplained. V and J calls and clone size are those listed in that table; D and trimming were worked out from the DNA. This sample holds 30,000 to 35,000 clones; approximately 74% were observed only once. Together, the top ten hold 3% to 4% of the sample.

On this clone: Its cognate antigen has yet to be identified. One base away there is no much larger clone; base qualities are not given.

V drops 1 base and J drops 5 bases, leaving 7 bases in between. Based on the germline V gene, the CDR1 and CDR2 sequences are SGHTA and FQGTGA. Counted from cysteine to phenylalanine, this CDR3 has 13 amino acids. Solely the CDR3 DNA is kept, with 39 bases framed from the first base. To be included, a participant needed at least one PBMC sample from before ART initiation plus at least two post-ART samples. Every participant with HIV received treatment in the United States of America. Cryopreserved samples of about 0.95-10 million PBMC were thawed and washed before DNA extraction. At the time of the earliest PBMC sample, participants with HIV were aged between roughly 20 and 55 years. PBMC samples from each participant spanned 1-4 timepoints before ART initiation and 2-8 timepoints after ART initiation, with a median of 7 samples. Serial HIV viral load, CD4+ T-cell count, ART history and demographic data were obtained for every participant. A Qiagen kit on a QIAcube was used to extract genomic DNA from unsorted PBMC, with samples processed in batches of 12.

The V and J genes are TRBV7-3 and TRBJ2-3, with the D gene too uncertain to name. This clonotype originated in a man in his forties or fifties with HIV. Sequencing was performed on unsorted PBMCs, taken 3 years after starting antiretroviral therapy. The CDR3 sequence is CASSLILGDTQYF. Here is the DNA: TGTGCCAGCAGCTTAATCTTGGGAGATACGCAGTATTTT.